The 14 T cell receptor beta chains below all came from one sample that was sequenced in a study of response to subunit inactivated influenza vaccine. Via MiXCR, TCRdb re-called the RT-PCR reads, giving one row per CDR3 protein. This table holds around 530,000 distinct CDR3 sequences, 10% to 15% found once. The sequences come from PBMCs from blood, collected on the day of vaccination. The receptors stem from a man aged 50 or older who received an inactivated influenza vaccine.

The chain has TRBV12-3 or TRBV12-4 and TRBJ1-3, with D maybe TRBD1 (6 bases). The V gene lost 3 bases and the J gene lost 0 bases, with 9 bases spanning the gap. The CDR3 spans 15 residues. The CDR3 region is CASSFTGHSGNTIYF. The CDR3 nucleotides are TGTGCCAGCAGTTTTACAGGGCACTCTGGAAACACCATATATTTT.

This clonotype came up a few times. The chain carries TRBV2 and TRBJ1-3, with D possibly matching TRBD1 (6 bases). The V and J ends lost 6 bases and 0 bases respectively, with 12 bases between them. Germline V gene sequence: CDR1 SNHLY, CDR2 FYNNEI. CDR3 length: 15 amino acids. The CDR3 spells CASSDRIFSGNTIYF. In DNA form, the CDR3 reads TGTGCCAGCAGCGACAGGATCTTCTCTGGAAACACCATATATTTT.

The chain uses TRBV6-2 or TRBV6-3 and TRBJ2-2, with TRBD2 matching over 11 bases. With V trimmed by 6 bases and J by 7 bases, 7 bases remained unmatched. The CDR3 totals 15 residues. The germline V gene encodes CDR1 MNHEY and CDR2 SVGEGT. The CDR3 nucleotides read TGTGCCAGCAGGCAACTAGCGGGAGATCACGGGGAGCTGTTTTTT. Translated, it gives CASRQLAGDHGELFF.

V usage is TRBV4-1 and J usage is TRBJ2-7; possibly TRBD2 for D (6 bases). The CDR3 runs to 13 residues. The V end lost 2 bases, the J end lost 4 bases, and 9 bases lay between the germline ends. The germline gives CDR1 MGHRA, CDR2 YSYEKL. The CDR3 reads CASSQTLAYEQYF. The CDR3 DNA reads TGCGCCAGCAGCCAAACTCTAGCGTACGAGCAGTACTTC.

The V and J genes are TRBV5-6 and TRBJ2-3; 10 nucleotides agree with TRBD2. The length of the CDR3 is 16 residues. The V gene end was trimmed by 4 bases and the J gene end by 7 bases; junction bases not matched to a gene: 12. Per the germline V gene, CDR1 is SGHDT and CDR2 is YYEEEE. In DNA, the CDR3 is TGTGCCAGCAGCCGTTTCTCTAGCGGGAGAGGAAATACGCAGTATTTT. Encoded protein: CASSRFSSGRGNTQYF. Drawing the rest from reference TRBV5-6 and TRBJ2-3, the complete variable domain is DAGVTQSPTHLIKTRGQQVTLRCSPKSGHDTVSWYQQALGQGPQFIFQYYEEEERQRGNFPDRFSGHQFPNYSSELNVNALLLGDSALYLCASSRFSSGRGNTQYFGPGTRLTVL.

This clonotype was recorded a few times. The gene calls are TRBV20-1 and TRBJ2-2; D is ambiguous. V shed 0 bases and J shed 8 bases, with 4 bases lying between them. Germline values: CDR1 DFQATT, CDR2 SNEGSKA (reference sequence). The CDR3 has 11 residues. CDR3: CSARDLGELFF. Written as DNA, the CDR3 is TGCAGTGCTAGAGATCTAGGGGAGCTGTTTTTT.

This clonotype was counted a few times. The rearrangement links TRBV6-2 or TRBV6-3 to TRBJ2-2; D gene ambiguous. Deletions cut 5 bases from V and 4 bases from J, with 17 bases between. The CDR3 extends over 16 amino acids. Germline V gene sequence: CDR1 MNHEY, CDR2 SVGEGT. This CDR3 reads CASSPSARTVTGELFF. The CDR3, as DNA: TGTGCCAGCAGTCCATCGGCCAGAACAGTCACCGGGGAGCTGTTTTTT.

This clonotype was seen a handful of times. This chain joins TRBV5-1 and TRBJ2-1, with 7 bases that match TRBD2. CDR1 SGHRS and CDR2 YFSETQ come from the germline V gene. The CDR3 sequence is 15 residues long. V dropped 3 bases and J dropped 9; count of bases not matched to a gene: 12. CDR3 sequence reads: CASSSRSAGVSEQFF. In nucleotides, the CDR3 is TGCGCCAGCAGCTCCCGATCGGCGGGAGTGAGTGAGCAGTTCTTC.

This clonotype came up a few times. J is TRBJ2-7 and V is TRBV10-3, with 9 bases lining up with TRBD2. Germline loops: CDR1 ENHRY, CDR2 SYGVKD. Trimming removed 2 bases from V and 5 bases from J; junction bases left unmatched: 7. The CDR3 consists of 15 residues. This CDR3 is CAISEGLAGINEQYF. In nucleotides, the CDR3 is TGTGCCATCAGTGAGGGTCTAGCGGGAATCAACGAGCAGTACTTC.

This clonotype occurred a few times. The chain recombines TRBV7-2 with TRBJ1-4; no reliable D call. The V and J ends lost 5 bases and 4 bases respectively, with 11 bases between them. CDR3 size: 14 residues. From germline, CDR1 is SGHTA and CDR2 FQGNSA. The CDR3 bases are TGTGCCAGCAGCCCTTGGACGGGTAATGAAAAACTGTTTTTT. It specifies CASSPWTGNEKLFF.

This clonotype was seen more than once but under ten times. The J gene is TRBJ2-7, the V gene TRBV19; weak D call: TRBD1 (6 bases). Trimming stripped 3 bases from V and 1 base from J, with 13 bases between. This CDR3 comprises 15 residues. In germline, CDR1 is LNHDA, CDR2 SQIVND (reference sequence). The CDR3, as DNA: TGTGCCAGTAGTATCACAGGGTCTTCATCCTACGAGCAGTACTTC. Translating it yields CASSITGSSSYEQYF.

The chain employs TRBV7-2 and TRBJ2-5; D not resolved. V lost 2 bases and J 3 bases, leaving 13 bases between the germline ends. The CDR3 covers 15 residues. Germline CDR1 SGHTA, CDR2 FQGNSA. CDR3: CASSLSSWAEETQYF. Here the CDR3 DNA reads TGTGCCAGCAGCTTATCGTCATGGGCGGAAGAGACCCAGTACTTC.

A word on this clonotype: It may be a read error: a sequence one base away is much more abundant. V gene TRBV29-1 combines with J gene TRBJ2-7; maybe TRBD1 (6 bases). Germline lookup yields CDR1 SQVTM and CDR2 ANQGSEA. The CDR3 has 13 residues. This chain's CDR3 is CSVSRDTGGELYF. CDR3 nucleotides: TGCAGCGTTTCCCGGGACACCGGTGGCGAGCTGTACTTC.

Here the CDR3 reads CASSLGNGRQETQYF. In DNA, the CDR3 is TGCGCCAGCAGCTTGGGAAACGGGCGCCAAGAGACCCAGTACTTC. The chain joins TRBV5-1 to TRBJ2-5; D not resolved. V lost 0 bases and J lost 1, with 10 bases in between. CDR1 and CDR2 (germline): SGHRS, YFSETQ. This CDR3 has 15 residues.